These T cell receptor beta chains were read from a single sample in a study of T cell changes during pregnancy in multiple sclerosis. This table comes from immunoSEQ multiplex PCR, and its TCRdb copy is limited to in-frame clones, with some not included. The sample has about 51,000 clones, 85% to 95% seen once. Specimen: CD4+ T cells from peripheral blood mononuclear cells, collected in the second trimester of pregnancy. The receptors come from a female donor with multiple sclerosis, enrolled in a pregnancy study. Each CDR3 is given with its conserved first and last residue. The D gene is left open where the match is weak. Clone size is stated in some rows and not others, as once, few, many or a class when expanded.

TRBV5-6	NA	TRBJ2-7	NA	CASSLGGRYEQYF	TGTGCCAGCAGCTTGGGGGGGCGCTACGAGCAGTACTTC
TRBV6-5	NA	TRBJ1-1	NA	CASRNRGRSTEAFF	TGTGCCAGCAGGAACAGAGGGCGCAGCACTGAAGCTTTCTTT
TRBV18	TRBD1	TRBJ1-1	NA	CASSLLGQVGTEAFF	TGTGCCAGCTCATTACTGGGACAGGTTGGCACTGAAGCTTTCTTT
TRBV6-6	NA	TRBJ1-5	NA	CASSYEYSNQPQHF	TGTGCCAGCAGTTATGAGTATAGCAATCAGCCCCAGCATTTT
TRBV9	TRBD2	TRBJ2-7	NA	CASSPSGGPPTYEQYF	TGTGCCAGCAGCCCGAGCGGGGGGCCCCCTACCTACGAGCAGTACTTC
TRBV5-1	TRBD1	TRBJ1-3	NA	CASSSEEGAPGNTIYF	TGCGCCAGCAGTTCCGAAGAGGGGGCACCTGGAAACACCATATATTTT
TRBV25-1	TRBD1	TRBJ1-2	NA	CASRPGQWDGYTF	TGTGCCAGCAGACCGGGACAGTGGGATGGCTACACCTTC
TRBV6-1	TRBD1	TRBJ1-5	NA	CASSEPTGDGNQPQHF	TGTGCCAGCAGTGAACCCACAGGGGATGGCAATCAGCCCCAGCATTTT
TRBV18	TRBD2	TRBJ2-1	NA	CASSPKVDLAGLGEQFF	TGTGCCAGCTCACCAAAAGTGGACCTAGCGGGCCTCGGTGAGCAGTTCTTC
TRBV7-9	TRBD1	TRBJ2-7	NA	CASSSTGTGAYEQYF	TGTGCCAGCAGCTCAACCGGGACAGGTGCCTACGAGCAGTACTTC
TRBV9	TRBD2	TRBJ2-3	NA	CASSVEAGGFTDTQYF	TGTGCCAGCAGCGTAGAGGCGGGGGGGTTCACAGATACGCAGTATTTT
TRBV7-3	NA	TRBJ1-1	once	CASSLRGGAEAFF	TGTGCCAGCAGCTTAAGAGGGGGAGCTGAAGCTTTCTTT
TRBV6-1	TRBD1	TRBJ1-2	NA	CATETGGGGYGYTF	TGTGCCACGGAGACAGGGGGTGGTGGCTATGGCTACACCTTC
TRBV29-1	NA	TRBJ1-1	NA	CSVKNTEAFF	TGCAGCGTCAAAAACACTGAAGCTTTCTTT
TRBV5-1	TRBD2	TRBJ2-5	NA	CASSTSGGSVRETQYF	TGCGCCAGCAGCACTAGCGGGGGATCGGTGAGGGAGACCCAGTACTTC
TRBV7-9	TRBD1	TRBJ2-5	NA	CASSLDRGETQYF	TGTGCCAGCAGCTTGGACAGGGGGGAGACCCAGTACTTC
TRBV2	TRBD1	TRBJ1-2	NA	CASSNEGDRDRYTF	TGTGCCAGCAGTAACGAAGGGGACAGGGATCGCTACACCTTC
TRBV19	NA	TRBJ1-4	NA	CASSITGLNEKLFF	TGTGCCAGTAGTATAACGGGACTTAATGAAAAACTGTTTTTT
TRBV9	TRBD2	TRBJ2-2	NA	CASSLRGSGASSGELFF	TGTGCCAGCAGCCTTCGTGGGAGCGGGGCTTCGTCCGGGGAGCTGTTTTTT
TRBV7-2	TRBD1	TRBJ2-1	NA	CASSPDRGVGNEQFF	TGTGCCAGCAGCCCGGACAGGGGGGTGGGAAATGAGCAGTTCTTC
TRBV9	TRBD1	TRBJ1-2	NA	CASSADRGGGGYTF	TGTGCCAGCAGCGCCGACAGGGGTGGGGGGGGCTACACCTTC
TRBV10-3	TRBD2	TRBJ2-3	NA	CAIRESRARTSGESGTQYF	TGTGCCATCAGAGAGAGCCGGGCCAGGACTAGCGGGGAGTCGGGTACGCAGTATTTT
TRBV4-1	NA	TRBJ1-4	NA	CASSQMGVKNEKLFF	TGCGCCAGCAGCCAAATGGGCGTTAAAAATGAAAAACTGTTTTTT
TRBV9	NA	TRBJ1-2	NA	CASSVARNYGYTF	TGTGCCAGCAGCGTAGCGCGTAACTATGGCTACACCTTC
TRBV7-8	NA	TRBJ1-6	few	CASSLEVGGLNSPLHF	TGTGCCAGCAGCTTAGAGGTCGGGGGGCTCAATTCACCCCTCCACTTT
TRBV14	TRBD2	TRBJ2-5	NA	CASSLTGTSGGSAQYF	TGTGCCAGCAGCCTGACCGGGACTAGCGGGGGTTCGGCCCAGTACTTC
TRBV30	NA	TRBJ1-4	NA	CAWSVGFSLGLGEKLFF	TGTGCCTGGAGTGTAGGATTTTCGCTGGGGCTCGGTGAAAAACTGTTTTTT
TRBV5-6	NA	TRBJ1-3	NA	CASSLQGRSGNTIYF	TGTGCCAGCAGCTTGCAGGGTCGGTCTGGAAACACCATATATTTT
TRBV9	NA	TRBJ2-1	NA	CASSPLGLALDNEQFF	TGTGCCAGCAGCCCCCTTGGGCTAGCCCTTGACAATGAGCAGTTCTTC
TRBV28	NA	TRBJ1-4	NA	CASSFTGGGSEKLFF	TGTGCCAGCAGTTTTACGGGGGGAGGGAGTGAAAAACTGTTTTTT
TRBV19	NA	TRBJ2-7	NA	CASSLRGQQYF	TGTGCCAGTAGTTTACGGGGACAACAGTACTTC
TRBV27	TRBD1	TRBJ1-2	once	CASSSFLDRPGYTF	TGTGCCAGCAGTTCGTTCTTGGACAGGCCGGGCTACACCTTC
TRBV5-1	NA	TRBJ2-2	NA	CASGAGTRNTGELFF	TGCGCCAGCGGGGCCGGGACAAGAAACACCGGGGAGCTGTTTTTT
TRBV2	NA	TRBJ2-7	NA	CASSPGLQGAYEQYF	TGTGCCAGCAGCCCGGGACTTCAGGGGGCCTACGAGCAGTACTTC
TRBV6-1	NA	TRBJ1-3	NA	CASRPSGSGNTIYF	TGTGCCAGCAGACCATCAGGGTCTGGAAACACCATATATTTT
TRBV15	NA	TRBJ2-7	NA	CATSRGDTNYEQYF	TGTGCCACCAGCAGAGGCGACACCAACTACGAGCAGTACTTC
TRBV14	NA	TRBJ1-1	NA	CASSRRLYTEAFF	TGTGCCAGCAGCCGCAGACTGTACACTGAAGCTTTCTTT
TRBV30	NA	TRBJ1-1	NA	CAVILGPLEAFF	TGTGCCGTAATCTTGGGGCCTCTTGAAGCTTTCTTT
TRBV11-2	NA	TRBJ2-5	NA	CASTKQGEVAETQYF	TGTGCCAGCACAAAACAGGGCGAGGTTGCAGAGACCCAGTACTTC
TRBV10-3	NA	TRBJ2-5	NA	CAIRGSGETQYF	TGTGCCATCAGGGGATCAGGGGAGACCCAGTACTTC
TRBV18	TRBD1	TRBJ2-4	NA	CASSRPGQESKNIQYF	TGTGCCAGCTCACGGCCGGGACAGGAGTCCAAAAACATTCAGTACTTC
TRBV6-4	TRBD1	TRBJ1-4	NA	CASSRDSGEKLFF	TGTGCCAGCAGCCGGGACAGTGGTGAAAAACTGTTTTTT
TRBV4-3	TRBD2	TRBJ2-3	NA	CASSQVGSGGALDTQYF	TGCGCCAGCAGCCAAGTGGGCAGCGGGGGGGCATTGGATACGCAGTATTTT
TRBV2	TRBD1	TRBJ2-7	NA	CASSTGTALSYEQYF	TGTGCCAGCAGCACCGGGACAGCCCTTTCCTACGAGCAGTACTTC
TRBV21-1	NA	TRBJ1-5	NA	CASSKGGQGLGAGYQPQHF	TGTGCCAGCAGCAAAGGGGGACAGGGGTTGGGAGCTGGCTATCAGCCCCAGCATTTT
TRBV30	NA	TRBJ1-2	NA	CAWSLTSNYGYTF	TGTGCCTGGAGCCTCACAAGTAACTATGGCTACACCTTC
TRBV30	TRBD2	TRBJ2-1	NA	CAWSVGTSVGQFF	TGTGCCTGGAGTGTAGGGACTAGCGTGGGGCAGTTCTTC
TRBV19	NA	TRBJ1-1	NA	CASSRGGLGGNTEAFF	TGTGCCAGTAGTAGGGGGGGGCTCGGTGGGAACACTGAAGCTTTCTTT
TRBV28	NA	TRBJ2-2	NA	CATQSSGTGELFF	TGTGCCACCCAGAGTTCGGGTACCGGGGAGCTGTTTTTT
TRBV5-1	NA	TRBJ1-1	NA	CASRPGTLPEAFF	TGCGCCAGCAGACCGGGGACTTTGCCTGAAGCTTTCTTT
TRBV19	TRBD1	TRBJ2-1	NA	CASSRGQGPYEQFF	TGTGCCAGTAGCCGGGGACAGGGCCCCTATGAGCAGTTCTTC
TRBV18	NA	TRBJ2-6	NA	CASSLDQGTNVLTF	TGTGCCAGCTCACTTGATCAGGGTACCAACGTCCTGACTTTC
TRBV6-6	NA	TRBJ1-1	NA	CASSYSRGRGTEAFF	TGTGCCAGCAGTTACTCGAGGGGGAGAGGGACTGAAGCTTTCTTT
TRBV6-4	TRBD2	TRBJ2-3	NA	CASSPSSGGSTDTQYF	TGTGCCAGCAGCCCTTCTAGCGGGGGGTCCACAGATACGCAGTATTTT
TRBV11-2	TRBD2	TRBJ2-2	NA	CASSLAGGGELFF	TGTGCCAGCAGCTTAGCGGGGGGCGGGGAGCTGTTTTTT
TRBV21-1	NA	TRBJ1-2	NA	CASSNPPPQDSYGYTF	TGTGCCAGCAGCAATCCACCCCCCCAAGACTCCTATGGCTACACCTTC
TRBV11-1	TRBD1	TRBJ2-5	NA	CASSVRTGDTTAQYF	TGTGCCAGCAGCGTCCGGACAGGGGATACCACGGCCCAGTACTTC
TRBV6-6	TRBD1	TRBJ2-4	NA	CASSYPGTGGNIQYF	TGTGCCAGCAGTTACCCGGGGACAGGGGGAAACATTCAGTACTTC
TRBV23-1	NA	TRBJ1-5	NA	CASSRGHCHQPQHF	TGCGCCAGCAGTCGGGGACATTGCCATCAGCCCCAGCATTTT
TRBV5-6	NA	TRBJ1-1	NA	CASSLGVNTEAFF	TGTGCCAGCAGCCTCGGGGTTAACACTGAAGCTTTCTTT